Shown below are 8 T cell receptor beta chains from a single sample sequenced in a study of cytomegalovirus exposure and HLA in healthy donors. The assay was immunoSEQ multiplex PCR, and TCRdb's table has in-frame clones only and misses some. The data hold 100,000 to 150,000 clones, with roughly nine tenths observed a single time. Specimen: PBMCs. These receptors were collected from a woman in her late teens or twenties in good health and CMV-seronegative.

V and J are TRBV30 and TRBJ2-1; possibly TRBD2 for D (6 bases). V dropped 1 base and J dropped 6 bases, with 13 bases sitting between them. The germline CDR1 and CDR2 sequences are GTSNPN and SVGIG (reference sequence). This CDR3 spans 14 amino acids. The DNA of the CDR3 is TGTGCCTGGAGTGACAATCTAGCGACCAATGAGCAGTTCTTC. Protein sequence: CAWSDNLATNEQFF.

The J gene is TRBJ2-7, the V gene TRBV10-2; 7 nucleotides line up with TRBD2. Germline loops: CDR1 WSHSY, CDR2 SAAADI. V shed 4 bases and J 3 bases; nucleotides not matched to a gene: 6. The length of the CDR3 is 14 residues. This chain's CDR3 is CASSGAGEFYEQYF. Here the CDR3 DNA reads TGCGCCAGCAGTGGGGCGGGAGAATTCTACGAGCAGTACTTC.

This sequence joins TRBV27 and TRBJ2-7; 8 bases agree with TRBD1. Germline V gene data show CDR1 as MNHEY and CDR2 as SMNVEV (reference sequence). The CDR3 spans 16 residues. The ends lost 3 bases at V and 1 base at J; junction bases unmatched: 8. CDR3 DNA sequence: TGTGCCAGCAGTTTCCCCCCCGGGACAGGATCCTACGAGCAGTACTTC. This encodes CASSFPPGTGSYEQYF.

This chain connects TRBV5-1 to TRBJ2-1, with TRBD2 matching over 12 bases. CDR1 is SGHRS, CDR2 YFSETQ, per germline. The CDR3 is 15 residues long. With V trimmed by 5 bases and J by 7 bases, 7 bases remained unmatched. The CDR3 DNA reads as TGCGCCAGCAGTATACGGCTAGCGGGGGGGAATGAGCAGTTCTTC. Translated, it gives CASSIRLAGGNEQFF.

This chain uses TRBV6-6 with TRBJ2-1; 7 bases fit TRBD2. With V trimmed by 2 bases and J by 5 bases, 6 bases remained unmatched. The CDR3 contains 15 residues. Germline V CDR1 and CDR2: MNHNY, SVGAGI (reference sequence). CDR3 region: CASSYPGTIDNEQFF. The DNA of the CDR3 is TGTGCCAGCAGTTACCCCGGGACTATCGACAATGAGCAGTTCTTC.

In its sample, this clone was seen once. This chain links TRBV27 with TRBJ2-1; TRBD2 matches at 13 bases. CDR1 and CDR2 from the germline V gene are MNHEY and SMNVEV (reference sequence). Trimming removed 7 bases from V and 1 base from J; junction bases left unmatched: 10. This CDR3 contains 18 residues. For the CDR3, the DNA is TGTGCCAGCATCACCGGACTAGCGGGGGAGATATCCTACAATGAGCAGTTCTTC. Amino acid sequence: CASITGLAGEISYNEQFF.

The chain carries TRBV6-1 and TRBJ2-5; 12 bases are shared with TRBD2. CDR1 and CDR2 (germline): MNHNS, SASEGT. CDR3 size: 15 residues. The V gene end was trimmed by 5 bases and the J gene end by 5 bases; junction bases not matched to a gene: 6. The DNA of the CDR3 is TGTGCCAGCAGTAGACTAGCGGGGGATGTGGAGACCCAGTACTTC. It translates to CASSRLAGDVETQYF.

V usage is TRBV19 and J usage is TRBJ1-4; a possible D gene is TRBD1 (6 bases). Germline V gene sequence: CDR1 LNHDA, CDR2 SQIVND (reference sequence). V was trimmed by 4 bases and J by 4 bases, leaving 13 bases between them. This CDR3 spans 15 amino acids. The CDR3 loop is CASSKQTGGNEKLFF. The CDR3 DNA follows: TGTGCCAGTAGTAAGCAGACAGGAGGTAATGAAAAACTGTTTTTT.